This T cell receptor beta chain came from a study of vaccination and CD4 T cells after COVID-19. Study-level background: Every participant had a vaccine, which was either BNT162b2 or mRNA-1273, given in two doses. Stimulation used overlapping spike peptides from SARS-CoV-2, HCoV-NL63, HCoV-OC43 and HCoV-229E.

This clonotype was recorded a few times. The antigen is unknown. Noted time point: late sampling 161 to 241 days after vaccination in a few convalescent patients. The treatment denotes: roughly ten-day PBMC culture with coronavirus spike peptide pools or control peptides (ViraFEST assay). The CDR3 is 14 residues long. Trimming removed 0 bases at V and 8 bases at J, with 13 bases between. CDR1 and CDR2 from the germline V gene are DFQATT and SNEGSKA (reference sequence). Sequencing of cultured CD4+ T cell DNA used the Oncomine TCR Beta short-read assay. One entry per CDR3 protein, called by TCRdb with MiXCR from the PCR reads. The table lists more than 20,000 distinct CDR3 sequences, 41% of them singletons.

The chain links TRBV20-1 to TRBJ2-2; either TRBD1 or TRBD2 may fit D (5 bases each). The sequence was collected from a human donor who had recovered from COVID-19. The starting material was CD4+ T cells from blood, cultured in vitro, obtained about 7 months after SARS-CoV-2 vaccination. In DNA form, the CDR3 reads TGCAGTGCTAGAGACTCCGGGACCCAGGGGGAGCTGTTTTTT. It codes for CSARDSGTQGELFF.